The rows below give T cell receptor beta chains drawn from one sample of a study of early T cells in non-severe SARS-CoV-2 infection. A single record per CDR3 protein comes from TCRdb applying MiXCR to the 5' RACE reads. The data show about 39,000 distinct CDR3 sequences, more than 6.5% seen once. Sequenced input: whole blood. These TCRs come from an adult who was a healthcare worker with PCR-confirmed SARS-CoV-2 infection or an uninfected control (not recorded which). The CDR3 runs from the conserved cysteine through the conserved F or W. Fields, in order: D gene, V gene, J gene, clone size, CDR3 protein, CDR3 DNA. A D gene is named only where the DNA matches it firmly. For some rows the clone size is stated as once, few or many, or as a class when expanded; others skip it.

>TRBD1|TRBV7-6|TRBJ1-5|once
CASSLEINRGSSQPQHF
TGTGCCAGCAGCTTAGAGATTAACAGGGGTTCAAGTCAGCCCCAGCATTTT
>TRBD2|TRBV24-1|TRBJ2-3|many
CATSGLAGEFHTQYF
TGTGCCACCAGCGGACTAGCGGGGGAGTTCCATACGCAGTATTTT
>-|TRBV3-1|TRBJ2-4|few
CASSAGWTQNIQYF
TGTGCCAGCAGCGCCGGATGGACCCAAAACATTCAGTACTTC
>-|TRBV27|TRBJ1-4|many
CASSLLGSWEKLFF
TGTGCCAGCAGTTTACTTGGGTCATGGGAAAAACTGTTTTTT
>-|TRBV12-3/TRBV12-4|TRBJ1-1|-
CASTSGGRQTEAFF
TGTGCCAGCACCTCCGGGGGGCGGCAAACTGAAGCTTTCTTT
>-|TRBV4-2|TRBJ2-2|many
CASSQYHIGTQNTGELFF
TGTGCCAGCAGCCAGTACCATATCGGGACACAAAACACCGGGGAGCTGTTTTTT
>-|TRBV18|TRBJ1-5|few
CASSPNRARSVGQPQHF
TGTGCCAGCTCTCCCAACAGGGCGAGAAGCGTAGGTCAGCCCCAGCATTTT
>-|TRBV7-2|TRBJ2-2|-
CASSLYEGRFGELFF
TGTGCCAGCAGCTTATACGAGGGAAGATTTGGGGAGCTGTTTTTT
>-|TRBV28|TRBJ2-3|-
CASSVRSTDTQYF
TGTGCCAGCAGCGTTAGGAGCACAGATACGCAGTATTTT
>-|TRBV9|TRBJ1-2|many
CASSVEPQTYGYTF
TGTGCCAGCAGCGTAGAACCGCAGACCTATGGCTACACCTTC
>-|TRBV5-1|TRBJ1-1|-
CASSLFGGANTEAFF
TGCGCCAGCAGCTTGTTCGGGGGGGCGAACACTGAAGCTTTCTTT
>TRBD1|TRBV3-1|TRBJ1-1|many
CASSPGTGRTEAFF
TGTGCCAGCAGCCCCGGGACAGGGAGAACTGAAGCTTTCTTT
>-|TRBV6-5|TRBJ2-2|-
CASARGRNTGELFF
TGTGCCAGCGCCAGGGGCCGGAACACCGGGGAGCTGTTTTTT
>-|TRBV30|TRBJ1-1|-
CAWRIQGLNTEAFF
TGTGCCTGGAGGATACAGGGCCTGAACACTGAAGCTTTCTTT
>-|TRBV4-2|TRBJ2-3|few
CASSQDLEITQYF
TGTGCCAGCAGCCAAGATCTGGAAATTACGCAGTATTTT
>TRBD1|TRBV28|TRBJ1-5|few
CASSPIRGLGQPQHF
TGTGCCAGCAGTCCGATCAGGGGGCTCGGTCAGCCCCAGCATTTT
>-|TRBV11-2|TRBJ2-1|many
CASSLNRDANNEQFF
TGTGCCAGCAGCCTTAACCGGGACGCTAACAATGAGCAGTTCTTC
>-|TRBV7-6|TRBJ2-2|many
CASVSGTTFTGELFF
TGTGCCAGCGTATCCGGGACAACATTCACCGGGGAGCTGTTTTTT
>TRBD1|TRBV20-1|TRBJ1-6|-
CSARVQGSSYNSPLHF
TGCAGTGCTAGGGTACAGGGGAGCTCCTATAATTCACCCCTCCACTTT
>-|TRBV12-3/TRBV12-4|TRBJ1-2|many
CASSTVDYGYTF
TGTGCCAGCAGTACCGTAGACTATGGCTACACCTTC
>TRBD1|TRBV6-2/TRBV6-3|TRBJ2-7|few
CASTLQGAAYEQYF
TGTGCCAGCACCTTACAGGGGGCGGCTTACGAGCAGTACTTC
>-|TRBV6-5|TRBJ1-2|many
CASSYSEGSYGYTF
TGTGCCAGCAGTTACTCAGAGGGATCCTATGGCTACACCTTC
>-|TRBV7-2|TRBJ1-5|few
CASSFGTGIVREPQHF
TGTGCCAGCAGCTTTGGTACAGGGATCGTTCGGGAGCCCCAGCATTTT
>TRBD2|TRBV28|TRBJ2-1|many
CASSFTGGTNEQFF
TGTGCCAGCAGTTTTACGGGGGGAACCAATGAGCAGTTCTTC
>-|TRBV10-3|TRBJ2-1|-
CAIAGLHNEQFF
TGTGCCATCGCGGGGCTTCACAATGAGCAGTTCTTC
>-|TRBV25-1|TRBJ2-1|many
CASSLGWSGNEQFF
TGTGCCAGCAGTTTGGGTTGGTCGGGCAATGAGCAGTTCTTC
>TRBD1|TRBV10-3|TRBJ1-1|many
CAISGQGANTEAFF
TGTGCCATCAGTGGTCAGGGGGCGAACACTGAAGCTTTCTTT
>TRBD2|TRBV28|TRBJ2-3|few
CASSLFSGGPDTQYF
TGTGCCAGCAGTTTGTTTAGCGGGGGACCAGATACGCAGTATTTT
>-|TRBV9|TRBJ2-7|-
CASSVGHQTSRVEQYF
TGTGCCAGCAGCGTAGGGCATCAAACGAGCAGGGTCGAGCAGTACTTC
>TRBD1|TRBV4-2|TRBJ2-2|once
CASSPGQANTGELFF
TGTGCCAGCAGCCCTGGACAGGCGAACACCGGGGAGCTGTTTTTT
>-|TRBV6-6|TRBJ1-3|many
CASRSNTAGAYGNTIYF
TGTGCCAGCCGATCAAATACGGCAGGTGCTTATGGAAACACCATATATTTT
>-|TRBV30|TRBJ2-7|-
CAWGTGVTNEQYF
TGTGCCTGGGGAACGGGAGTAACAAACGAGCAGTACTTC
>-|TRBV6-5|TRBJ1-6|many
CASSYTAGTRDSPLHF
TGTGCCAGCAGTTACACCGCCGGGACGAGGGATTCACCCCTCCACTTT
>TRBD1|TRBV20-1|TRBJ2-1|-
CSVTIGQGNFDEQFF
TGCAGTGTTACCATCGGACAGGGTAATTTCGATGAGCAGTTCTTC